A selection of T cell receptor beta chains follows, all from one sample in a study of CD8+ T cells in alopecia areata. Clones were read by immunoSEQ multiplex PCR, and TCRdb kept only the in-frame ones, dropping some. The repertoire consists of 70,000 or so clones, with roughly 61% occurring once and the leading ten covering 17%. Here the sequenced sample was CD8+ T cells sorted from blood, taken at week 0. The receptors were sampled from a human donor with alopecia areata. The CDR3 runs from the conserved cysteine through the conserved F or W. The order of the fields is D gene, clone size, V gene, J gene, CDR3 protein, CDR3 DNA. The D gene is left open where the match is weak. Where a row states a size, it is once, few, many or the class of an expanded clone; other rows omit it.

d_call: .; clone_size: once; v_call: TRBV23-1; j_call: TRBJ2-1; cdr3_aa: CASSRTHRNPSYNEQFF; cdr3_nt: TGCGCCAGCAGCCGAACCCACAGGAATCCAAGTTACAATGAGCAGTTCTTC
d_call: .; clone_size: many; v_call: TRBV7-2; j_call: TRBJ2-3; cdr3_aa: CASSPSSFTGRTDTQYF; cdr3_nt: TGTGCCAGCAGCCCCTCATCTTTTACCGGAAGAACAGATACGCAGTATTTT
d_call: .; clone_size: .; v_call: TRBV28; j_call: TRBJ1-1; cdr3_aa: CATQSGWGNTEAFF; cdr3_nt: TGTGCCACCCAGAGTGGTTGGGGGAACACTGAAGCTTTCTTT
d_call: .; clone_size: few; v_call: TRBV20-1; j_call: TRBJ1-1; cdr3_aa: CSVGNTEAFF; cdr3_nt: TGCAGTGTGGGGAACACTGAAGCTTTCTTT
d_call: TRBD2; clone_size: .; v_call: TRBV29-1; j_call: TRBJ2-5; cdr3_aa: CSVESPAGPRETQYF; cdr3_nt: TGCAGCGTTGAGTCGCCAGCGGGACCAAGAGAGACCCAGTACTTC
d_call: .; clone_size: .; v_call: TRBV2; j_call: TRBJ1-5; cdr3_aa: CASSLSSNQPQHF; cdr3_nt: TGTGCCAGCAGCCTCAGTAGCAATCAGCCCCAGCATTTT
d_call: TRBD1; clone_size: few; v_call: TRBV30; j_call: TRBJ2-3; cdr3_aa: CAWSSAGGKDTQYF; cdr3_nt: TGTGCCTGGAGTAGCGCAGGGGGCAAAGATACGCAGTATTTT
d_call: TRBD1; clone_size: .; v_call: TRBV29-1; j_call: TRBJ2-5; cdr3_aa: CSAPTGTALAQETQYF; cdr3_nt: TGCAGCGCACCCACCGGGACAGCCTTAGCTCAAGAGACCCAGTACTTC
d_call: .; clone_size: .; v_call: TRBV29-1; j_call: TRBJ2-1; cdr3_aa: CSAGLGAIGNEQFF; cdr3_nt: TGCAGCGCTGGACTGGGGGCGATTGGCAATGAGCAGTTCTTC
d_call: .; clone_size: .; v_call: TRBV5-6; j_call: TRBJ2-1; cdr3_aa: CASSLGSYNEQFF; cdr3_nt: TGTGCCAGCAGCTTGGGCTCCTACAATGAGCAGTTCTTC
d_call: .; clone_size: .; v_call: TRBV19; j_call: TRBJ2-3; cdr3_aa: CASSTYHTDTQYF; cdr3_nt: TGTGCCAGTAGTACCTACCACACAGATACGCAGTATTTT
d_call: .; clone_size: .; v_call: TRBV29-1; j_call: TRBJ1-3; cdr3_aa: CSVVGTSGNTIYF; cdr3_nt: TGCAGCGTTGTCGGGACCTCTGGAAACACCATATATTTT
d_call: .; clone_size: few; v_call: TRBV23-1; j_call: TRBJ2-7; cdr3_aa: CARADRTNLGEQYF; cdr3_nt: TGCGCCAGGGCCGACAGGACAAACCTGGGCGAGCAGTACTTC
d_call: .; clone_size: .; v_call: TRBV6-1; j_call: TRBJ2-1; cdr3_aa: CASTAGGNEQFF; cdr3_nt: TGTGCCAGCACCGCTGGAGGCAATGAGCAGTTCTTC
d_call: TRBD2; clone_size: .; v_call: TRBV29-1; j_call: TRBJ2-3; cdr3_aa: CSVERTSGRRTDTQYF; cdr3_nt: TGCAGCGTTGAAAGGACTAGCGGGAGAAGGACAGATACGCAGTATTTT
d_call: .; clone_size: .; v_call: TRBV27; j_call: TRBJ2-7; cdr3_aa: CASSLSGGYNSYEQYF; cdr3_nt: TGTGCCAGCAGTTTATCAGGCGGATACAACTCCTACGAGCAGTACTTC
d_call: .; clone_size: .; v_call: TRBV5-6; j_call: TRBJ2-2; cdr3_aa: CASSLTAGELFF; cdr3_nt: TGTGCCAGCAGCTTAACCGCCGGGGAGCTGTTTTTT
d_call: .; clone_size: few; v_call: TRBV13; j_call: TRBJ2-1; cdr3_aa: CASTLAGLLNNEQFF; cdr3_nt: TGTGCCAGCACCCTCGCGGGGCTTCTCAACAATGAGCAGTTCTTC
d_call: .; clone_size: .; v_call: TRBV25-1; j_call: TRBJ1-2; cdr3_aa: CASSEGGRRSYGYTF; cdr3_nt: TGTGCCAGCAGTGAAGGTGGCAGGAGATCGTATGGCTACACCTTC
d_call: .; clone_size: .; v_call: TRBV6-1; j_call: TRBJ1-1; cdr3_aa: CASSEFPALGAGKTEAFF; cdr3_nt: TGTGCCAGCAGTGAATTCCCAGCTCTCGGAGCAGGGAAGACTGAAGCTTTCTTT
d_call: .; clone_size: .; v_call: TRBV5-6; j_call: TRBJ2-7; cdr3_aa: CASILGDEQYF; cdr3_nt: TGTGCCAGCATCCTGGGGGACGAGCAGTACTTC
d_call: .; clone_size: .; v_call: TRBV27; j_call: TRBJ2-1; cdr3_aa: CASTKGTPYNEQFF; cdr3_nt: TGTGCCAGCACTAAGGGGACCCCTTACAATGAGCAGTTCTTC
d_call: .; clone_size: .; v_call: TRBV5-6; j_call: TRBJ1-1; cdr3_aa: CASSLGTVNTEAFF; cdr3_nt: TGTGCCAGCAGCTTGGGGACAGTGAACACTGAAGCTTTCTTT
d_call: .; clone_size: many; v_call: TRBV2; j_call: TRBJ2-7; cdr3_aa: CASSEFASPSTSYEQYF; cdr3_nt: TGTGCCAGCAGTGAATTCGCCTCCCCCTCAACCTCCTACGAGCAGTACTTC
d_call: .; clone_size: .; v_call: TRBV6-6; j_call: TRBJ2-1; cdr3_aa: CASSYSNLGYEQFF; cdr3_nt: TGTGCCAGCAGTTACTCGAACTTAGGATACGAGCAGTTCTTC
d_call: .; clone_size: .; v_call: TRBV2; j_call: TRBJ1-2; cdr3_aa: CASSGIGGNYGYTF; cdr3_nt: TGTGCCAGCAGCGGGATTGGGGGGAACTATGGCTACACCTTC
d_call: .; clone_size: .; v_call: TRBV4-2; j_call: TRBJ1-2; cdr3_aa: CASSQVAGDYGYTF; cdr3_nt: TGTGCCAGCAGCCAAGTGGCAGGAGACTATGGCTACACCTTC
d_call: TRBD1; clone_size: .; v_call: TRBV5-1; j_call: TRBJ2-7; cdr3_aa: CASSDRQGAYEQYF; cdr3_nt: TGCGCCAGCAGCGACCGACAGGGGGCCTACGAGCAGTACTTC
d_call: TRBD1; clone_size: .; v_call: TRBV12-5; j_call: TRBJ1-2; cdr3_aa: CASGLSAGTGGAHGYTF; cdr3_nt: TGTGCTAGTGGTTTGTCCGCCGGGACAGGGGGCGCGCATGGCTACACCTTC
d_call: TRBD1; clone_size: .; v_call: TRBV27; j_call: TRBJ2-7; cdr3_aa: CASTPTFQGVGYEQYF; cdr3_nt: TGTGCCAGCACCCCGACTTTCCAGGGGGTAGGCTACGAGCAGTACTTC
d_call: .; clone_size: .; v_call: TRBV6-5; j_call: TRBJ2-3; cdr3_aa: CASSLFRTDTQYF; cdr3_nt: TGTGCCAGCAGCCTATTTCGCACAGATACGCAGTATTTT
d_call: TRBD2; clone_size: .; v_call: TRBV7-9; j_call: TRBJ2-3; cdr3_aa: CASSPTSGNTDTQYF; cdr3_nt: TGTGCCAGCAGTCCCACTAGCGGGAATACAGATACGCAGTATTTT
d_call: TRBD2; clone_size: .; v_call: TRBV5-1; j_call: TRBJ2-7; cdr3_aa: CASSWRAGVLLSYEQYF; cdr3_nt: TGCGCCAGCAGCTGGAGAGCGGGAGTACTACTCTCCTACGAGCAGTACTTC
d_call: .; clone_size: .; v_call: TRBV30; j_call: TRBJ2-2; cdr3_aa: CAWRVDGAGELFF; cdr3_nt: TGTGCCTGGAGGGTAGATGGGGCCGGGGAGCTGTTTTTT
d_call: .; clone_size: .; v_call: TRBV7-9; j_call: TRBJ1-1; cdr3_aa: CASSSPGADTNTEAFF; cdr3_nt: TGTGCCAGCAGCTCCCCGGGAGCCGATACGAACACTGAAGCTTTCTTT
d_call: .; clone_size: once; v_call: TRBV7-9; j_call: TRBJ1-5; cdr3_aa: CASSLGQNNQPQHF; cdr3_nt: TGTGCCAGCAGCTTAGGGCAGAACAATCAGCCCCAGCATTTT
d_call: TRBD1; clone_size: .; v_call: TRBV29-1; j_call: TRBJ1-5; cdr3_aa: CSVRGQASWNSNQPQHF; cdr3_nt: TGCAGCGTTCGTGGACAGGCCTCGTGGAATAGCAATCAGCCCCAGCATTTT
d_call: .; clone_size: .; v_call: TRBV30; j_call: TRBJ2-7; cdr3_aa: CAWEPTGPAGEQYF; cdr3_nt: TGTGCCTGGGAACCTACAGGGCCCGCGGGCGAGCAGTACTTC